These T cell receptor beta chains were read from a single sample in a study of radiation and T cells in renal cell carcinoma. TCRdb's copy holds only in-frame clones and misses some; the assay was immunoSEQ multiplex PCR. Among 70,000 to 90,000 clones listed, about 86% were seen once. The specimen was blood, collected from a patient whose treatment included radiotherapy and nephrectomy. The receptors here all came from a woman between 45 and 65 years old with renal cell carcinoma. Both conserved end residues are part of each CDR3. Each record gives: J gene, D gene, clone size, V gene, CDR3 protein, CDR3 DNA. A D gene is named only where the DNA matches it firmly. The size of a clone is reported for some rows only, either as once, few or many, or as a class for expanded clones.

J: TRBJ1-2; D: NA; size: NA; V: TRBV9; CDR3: CASSVFPQERGYTF; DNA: TGTGCCAGCAGCGTATTCCCCCAAGAGCGGGGCTACACCTTC
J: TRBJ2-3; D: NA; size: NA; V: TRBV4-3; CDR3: CASSRRGTDTQYF; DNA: TGCGCCAGCAGCCGCAGGGGCACAGATACGCAGTATTTT
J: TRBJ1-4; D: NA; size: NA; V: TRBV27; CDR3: CASSPRGGNEKLFF; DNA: TGTGCCAGCAGTCCCCGGGGAGGTAATGAAAAACTGTTTTTT
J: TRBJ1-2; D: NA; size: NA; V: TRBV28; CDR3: CASSLVHRELYGYTF; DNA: TGTGCCAGCAGTTTGGTCCACAGGGAACTCTATGGCTACACCTTC
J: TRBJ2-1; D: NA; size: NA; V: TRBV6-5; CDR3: CASNGQDSYNEQFF; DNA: TGTGCCAGCAATGGGCAGGACTCCTACAATGAGCAGTTCTTC
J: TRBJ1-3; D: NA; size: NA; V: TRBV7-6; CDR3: CARSLIRDGNTIYF; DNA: TGTGCCAGAAGCCTCATAAGGGATGGGAACACCATATATTTT
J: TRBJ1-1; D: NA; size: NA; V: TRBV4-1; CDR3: CASSRIDTEAFF; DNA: TGCGCCAGCAGCCGGATTGACACTGAAGCTTTCTTT
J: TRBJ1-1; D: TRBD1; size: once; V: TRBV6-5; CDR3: CASSLTGGPTEAFF; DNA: TGTGCCAGCAGTTTGACAGGGGGCCCCACTGAAGCTTTCTTT
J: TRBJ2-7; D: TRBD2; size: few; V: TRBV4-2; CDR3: CASSQVWTSGPYEQYF; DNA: TGTGCCAGCAGCCAAGTCTGGACTAGCGGACCCTACGAGCAGTACTTC
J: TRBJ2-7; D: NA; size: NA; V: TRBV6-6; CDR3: CASTRGVAETYEQYF; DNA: TGTGCCAGCACTCGGGGAGTAGCGGAAACCTACGAGCAGTACTTC
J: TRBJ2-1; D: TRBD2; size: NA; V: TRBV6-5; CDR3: CASSYGSGSATVPFF; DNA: TGTGCCAGCAGTTACGGTAGCGGGAGTGCAACCGTTCCGTTCTTC
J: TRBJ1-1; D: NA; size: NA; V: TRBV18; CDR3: CASSLDLSTEAFF; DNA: TGTGCCAGCTCACTTGACCTGAGTACTGAAGCTTTCTTT
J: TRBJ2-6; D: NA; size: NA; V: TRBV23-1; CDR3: CASSPGAGANVLTF; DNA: TGCGCCAGCAGTCCAGGGGCTGGGGCCAACGTCCTGACTTTC
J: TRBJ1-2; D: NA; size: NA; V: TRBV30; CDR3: CAWSVGRGIYGYTF; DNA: TGTGCCTGGAGTGTTGGCAGGGGTATATATGGCTACACCTTC
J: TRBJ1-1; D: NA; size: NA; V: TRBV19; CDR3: CASVGPATEAFF; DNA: TGTGCCAGTGTGGGCCCAGCCACTGAAGCTTTCTTT
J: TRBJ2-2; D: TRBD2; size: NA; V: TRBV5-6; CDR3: CASSPLAGGPNTGELFF; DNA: TGTGCCAGCAGCCCACTAGCGGGAGGACCGAACACCGGGGAGCTGTTTTTT
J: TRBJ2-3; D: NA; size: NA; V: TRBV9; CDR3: CASSVGSTSTDTQYF; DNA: TGTGCCAGCAGCGTGGGGTCTACTAGCACAGATACGCAGTATTTT
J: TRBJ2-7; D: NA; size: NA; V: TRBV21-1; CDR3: CASSKVGGQAPYEQYF; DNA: TGTGCCAGCAGCAAAGTGGGAGGACAGGCCCCCTACGAGCAGTACTTC
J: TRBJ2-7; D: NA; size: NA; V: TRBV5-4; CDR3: CASSLATRRYEQYF; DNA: TGTGCCAGCAGCTTGGCTACCAGAAGATACGAGCAGTACTTC
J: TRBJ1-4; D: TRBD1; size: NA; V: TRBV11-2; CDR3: CASSLGQGTTNEKLFF; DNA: TGTGCCAGCAGCTTAGGACAGGGCACAACTAATGAAAAACTGTTTTTT
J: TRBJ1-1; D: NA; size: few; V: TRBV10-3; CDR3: CAINPGTANTEAFF; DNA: TGTGCCATCAACCCCGGGACGGCGAACACTGAAGCTTTCTTT
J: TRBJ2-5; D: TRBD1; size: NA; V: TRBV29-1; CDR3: CSVVAGGQETQYF; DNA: TGCAGCGTTGTCGCAGGGGGCCAAGAGACCCAGTACTTC
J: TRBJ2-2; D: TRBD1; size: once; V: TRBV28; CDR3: CASSPPTGTGGPGELFF; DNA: TGTGCCAGCAGTCCCCCAACCGGGACAGGTGGACCCGGGGAGCTGTTTTTT
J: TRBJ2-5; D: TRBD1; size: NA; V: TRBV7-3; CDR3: CASSRDRGETQYF; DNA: TGTGCCAGCAGCCGGGACAGGGGAGAGACCCAGTACTTC
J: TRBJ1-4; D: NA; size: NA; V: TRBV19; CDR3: CASSSATNEKLFF; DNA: TGTGCCAGTAGTTCTGCAACTAATGAAAAACTGTTTTTT
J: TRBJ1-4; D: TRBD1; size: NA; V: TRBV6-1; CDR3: CASILGQGNEKLFF; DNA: TGTGCCAGCATCTTGGGACAGGGGAATGAAAAACTGTTTTTT
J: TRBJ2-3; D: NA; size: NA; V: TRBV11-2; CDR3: CASSRLRAASDTQYF; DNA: TGTGCCAGCAGCCGACTGCGGGCGGCCTCCGATACGCAGTATTTT
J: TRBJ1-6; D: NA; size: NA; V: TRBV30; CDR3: CAAHRVGSPLHF; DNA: TGTGCCGCCCACCGTGTGGGTTCACCCCTCCACTTT
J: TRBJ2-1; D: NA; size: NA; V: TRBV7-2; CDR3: CASSLAQGDSEQFF; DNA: TGTGCCAGCAGCTTAGCGCAAGGGGATTCTGAGCAGTTCTTC
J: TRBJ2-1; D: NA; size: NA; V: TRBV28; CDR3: CASTLRGWGEQFF; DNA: TGTGCCAGCACCTTGAGGGGCTGGGGTGAGCAGTTCTTC
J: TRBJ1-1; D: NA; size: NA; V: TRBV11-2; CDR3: CASSLVPVQATEAFF; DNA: TGTGCCAGCAGCTTAGTCCCCGTCCAGGCCACTGAAGCTTTCTTT
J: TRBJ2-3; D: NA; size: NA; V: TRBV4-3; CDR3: CASSLGADRTDTQYF; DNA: TGCGCCAGCAGCCTTGGGGCGGACCGCACAGATACGCAGTATTTT
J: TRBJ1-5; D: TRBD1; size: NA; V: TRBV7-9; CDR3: CASSSYRDRGQGPQHF; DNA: TGTGCCAGCAGCTCCTACCGGGACAGGGGTCAAGGGCCCCAGCATTTT
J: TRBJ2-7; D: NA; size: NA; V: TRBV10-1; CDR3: CASSEGTLPYEQYF; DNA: TGCGCCAGCAGTGAAGGGACACTGCCCTACGAGCAGTACTTC
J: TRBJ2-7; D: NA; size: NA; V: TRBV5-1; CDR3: CASSSLPSDYEQYF; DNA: TGCGCCAGCAGCTCACTGCCCAGTGACTACGAGCAGTACTTC
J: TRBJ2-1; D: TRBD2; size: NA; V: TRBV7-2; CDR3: CASSLVTSGNNEQFF; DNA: TGTGCCAGCAGCTTAGTCACTAGCGGCAACAATGAGCAGTTCTTC